A selection of T cell receptor beta chains follows, all from one sample in a study of cytomegalovirus exposure and HLA in healthy donors. Sequenced by immunoSEQ multiplex PCR; TCRdb stores in-frame clones only, minus some. The sample has some 130,000 clones, around nine tenths seen once. What was sequenced was PBMCs. These TCRs come from a man aged 25-45 years in good health and CMV-seronegative. The CDR3 runs from the conserved cysteine through the conserved F or W. The order of the fields is V gene, D gene, CDR3 length, clone size, J gene, CDR3 DNA, CDR3 protein. A D gene is named only where the DNA matches it firmly. Expanded clones are given a class, and other clones once, few, many or no size at all.

TRBV7-3,-,14,-,TRBJ2-5,TGTGCCAGCAGCTTGGGGGGACCTAAGGAGACCCAGTACTTC,CASSLGGPKETQYF
TRBV7-9,-,14,few,TRBJ1-4,TGTGCCAGCAGCTGGCAGGGTTTAAATGAAAAACTGTTTTTT,CASSWQGLNEKLFF
TRBV29-1,TRBD1,13,once,TRBJ2-3,TGCAGCGGACAGGGGGCCGACACAGATACGCAGTATTTT,CSGQGADTDTQYF
TRBV4-1,-,13,-,TRBJ2-7,TGCGCCAGCAGCCAAGAGCGAGGGAACGAGCAGTACTTC,CASSQERGNEQYF
TRBV7-6,-,14,-,TRBJ1-2,TGTGCCAGCAGCCTGTGGACAGAAAACTATGGCTACACCTTC,CASSLWTENYGYTF
TRBV5-1,-,11,-,TRBJ2-7,TGCGCCAGCAGCTGGCGGGGTGAGCAGTACTTC,CASSWRGEQYF
TRBV27,TRBD1,15,-,TRBJ1-1,TGTGCCAGCAGTCCCAGGGACAGACTAAACACTGAAGCTTTCTTT,CASSPRDRLNTEAFF
TRBV5-1,-,15,-,TRBJ2-7,TGCGCCAGCACCCTACTAGGACGGGACTCCTACGAGCAGTACTTC,CASTLLGRDSYEQYF
TRBV7-9,TRBD2,15,-,TRBJ2-1,TGTGCCAGCAGCTTAGATAGCGGGAGATTCAATGAGCAGTTCTTC,CASSLDSGRFNEQFF
TRBV7-9,-,13,-,TRBJ2-1,TGTGCCAGCAGTTTGACAGAATACAATGAGCAGTTCTTC,CASSLTEYNEQFF
TRBV2,-,14,once,TRBJ2-7,TGTGCCAGCAGTGATCAGGGGTCTGACGACGAGCAGTACTTC,CASSDQGSDDEQYF
TRBV18,-,15,-,TRBJ2-2,TGTGCCAGCTCACCAGTCACTGCAAACACCGGGGAGCTGTTTTTT,CASSPVTANTGELFF
TRBV6-1,-,14,-,TRBJ2-2,TGTGCCAGCAAACAGGTACTCTACACCGGGGAGCTGTTTTTT,CASKQVLYTGELFF
TRBV5-1,TRBD1,16,-,TRBJ2-3,TGCGCCAGCAGCTTACTGGGCCAGGGGGATGCAGATACGCAGTATTTT,CASSLLGQGDADTQYF
TRBV9,TRBD2,15,-,TRBJ2-7,TGTGCCAGCAGCGAGAGTTCCGGGAGGGGTGAAGAGCAGTACTTC,CASSESSGRGEEQYF
TRBV5-1,-,14,-,TRBJ1-4,TGCGCCAGCAGCTTATTCGGGGGTAATGAAAAACTGTTTTTT,CASSLFGGNEKLFF
TRBV6-1,TRBD2,15,-,TRBJ2-7,TGTGCCAGCAGTGAGATGACGGGAGGGGTCAACGAGCAGTACTTC,CASSEMTGGVNEQYF
TRBV9,-,14,-,TRBJ2-1,TGTGCCAGCAGCGTAGGGCCGGAGCCCAATGAGCAGTTCTTC,CASSVGPEPNEQFF
TRBV6-5,TRBD1,14,once,TRBJ2-7,TGTGCCAGCAGTTACCTGGGACAGGGCTACGAGCAGTACTTC,CASSYLGQGYEQYF
TRBV10-3,-,13,few,TRBJ1-1,TGTGCCATCAGTGCCTCAGAGAACACTGAAGCTTTCTTT,CAISASENTEAFF
TRBV30,TRBD1,15,-,TRBJ2-1,TGTGCCTGGACTTCGGGACAGGGCCTTAACAATGAGCAGTTCTTC,CAWTSGQGLNNEQFF
TRBV2,-,14,-,TRBJ2-7,TGTGCTAGTACGGGGGGGACAGGGCGTTCCGAGCAGTACTTC,CASTGGTGRSEQYF
TRBV5-6,-,13,-,TRBJ1-1,TGTGCCAGCAGCTTGGCGAGTGGCACTGAAGCTTTCTTT,CASSLASGTEAFF
TRBV9,TRBD2,19,-,TRBJ2-3,TGTGCCAGCAGCGTATCCGCGAGACTAGCGGGGTGGGGCACAGATACGCAGTATTTT,CASSVSARLAGWGTDTQYF
TRBV7-9,TRBD1,12,-,TRBJ2-2,TGTGCCGTTACACAGGGGACCGGGGAGCTGTTTTTT,CAVTQGTGELFF
TRBV5-4,-,16,-,TRBJ2-7,TGTGCCAGCAGCCCTCCCCCGGGGAGCAGCTCCTACGAGCAGTACTTC,CASSPPPGSSSYEQYF
TRBV4-1,TRBD1,15,-,TRBJ1-5,TGCGCCAGCAGCCACGACCAGGGACAGGGGGCCACCCAGCATTTT,CASSHDQGQGATQHF
TRBV6-5,TRBD1,15,-,TRBJ2-2,TGTGCCAGCAGTTCGGGACAGGCGAACACCGGGGAGCTGTTTTTT,CASSSGQANTGELFF
TRBV27,-,13,-,TRBJ2-3,TGTGCCAGCAGTCCCCGCCCCGGGGATACGCAGTATTTT,CASSPRPGDTQYF
TRBV23-1,TRBD2,16,-,TRBJ2-7,TGCGCCAGCTCATCGTTTCATAGCGGGAGGGATTACGAGCAGTACTTC,CASSSFHSGRDYEQYF
TRBV25-1,TRBD1,15,-,TRBJ2-5,TGTGCCAGCAGATGGGGGACAGGTTTGAGAGAGACCCAGTACTTC,CASRWGTGLRETQYF
TRBV30,-,13,-,TRBJ1-2,TGTGCCTGGAGTGTACAGGCGGCGTTGGGCTACACCTTC,CAWSVQAALGYTF
TRBV6-4,TRBD1,14,-,TRBJ2-1,TGTGCCAGCAGTGAGGGACAGGGTTGGGATGAGCAGTTCTTC,CASSEGQGWDEQFF
TRBV5-1,TRBD2,15,-,TRBJ2-7,TGCGCCAGCAGCTGGCTAGCGGGATTTTCCTACGAGCAGTACTTC,CASSWLAGFSYEQYF
TRBV5-1,-,13,-,TRBJ1-1,TGCGCCACCTCACTCGAAGAGAACACTGAAGCTTTCTTT,CATSLEENTEAFF
TRBV2,TRBD1,15,-,TRBJ2-3,TGTGCCAGCAGGGGACAGGGGCTTAGCACAGATACGCAGTATTTT,CASRGQGLSTDTQYF
TRBV27,-,14,-,TRBJ1-1,TGTGCCAGCAGTTTCGGGGTTATGAACACTGAAGCTTTCTTT,CASSFGVMNTEAFF
TRBV30,-,13,-,TRBJ1-6,TGTGCCTGGAGTCCCTCAACCCAGTCACCCCTCCACTTT,CAWSPSTQSPLHF
TRBV4-1,TRBD1,15,-,TRBJ2-5,TGCGCCAGCAGCCGGGGACAGGGAGTGGGAGAGACCCAGTACTTC,CASSRGQGVGETQYF
TRBV7-2,-,15,-,TRBJ1-6,TGTGCCAGCAGCCCCGGGAGGGGTGATAATTCACCCCTCCACTTT,CASSPGRGDNSPLHF
TRBV2,TRBD1,15,-,TRBJ2-2,TGTGCCAGCAGCGGTAACAGGGGGAACACCGGGGAGCTGTTTTTT,CASSGNRGNTGELFF
TRBV5-1,TRBD2,15,-,TRBJ2-1,TGCGCCAGCAGCTTCCTAGCGGGTCTCATGAATGAGCAGTTCTTC,CASSFLAGLMNEQFF
TRBV11-2,TRBD1,16,-,TRBJ1-2,TGTGCCAGCAGCTTGTTAGGACGACAGGGACTGAATGGCTACACCTTC,CASSLLGRQGLNGYTF